This passage covers 3 T cell receptor beta chains from one sample sequenced in a study of T cell responses to AZD1222 COVID-19 vaccine. The protocol was immunoSEQ multiplex PCR, while the TCRdb copy is restricted to in-frame clones and leaves out a portion. The data show 150,000 to 200,000 clones, 85% to 90% seen once. The sample here was peripheral blood, taken on day 0 of AZD1222 vaccination. These receptors were collected from an adult in good health.

The table lists this clone with a few counts. The chain uses TRBV28 and TRBJ1-2, with a possible D match to TRBD1 (6 bases). The CDR3 length is 13 residues. Between the trimmed V and J ends, which lost 3 bases and 4 bases, there was a span of 9 bases. CDR1 is MDHEN, CDR2 SYDVKM, per germline. CDR3 loop: CASSFSGVYGYTF. The CDR3 DNA sequence: TGTGCCAGCAGTTTCTCAGGGGTCTATGGCTACACCTTC.

In this sample, this clone turned up a few times. This sequence joins TRBV5-1 and TRBJ2-7, with TRBD2 identical over 11 bases. CDR3 length: 20 residues. After removal of 0 bases from V and 6 bases from J, the junction contained 20 bases not matched to a gene. Germline V gene data show CDR1 as SGHRS and CDR2 as YFSETQ. CDR3 protein: CASSLGVPLTSGRLRTEQYF. The CDR3 DNA reads TGCGCCAGCAGCTTGGGGGTCCCCCTCACTAGCGGGAGACTCCGAACCGAGCAGTACTTC. Full variable domain (outside the CDR3, taken from reference TRBV5-1 and TRBJ2-7): KAGVTQTPRYLIKTRGQQVTLSCSPISGHRSVSWYQQTPGQGLQFLFEYFSETQRNKGNFPGRFSGRQFSNSRSEMNVSTLELGDSALYLCASSLGVPLTSGRLRTEQYFGPGTRLTVT.

The V call is TRBV29-1, the J call TRBJ1-2, with TRBD1 as a possible D gene (5 bases). This CDR3 region has 12 residues. Trimming shortened V by 5 bases and J by 4 bases, and 11 bases separated the two germline ends. From germline, CDR1 is SQVTM and CDR2 ANQGSEA. This chain's CDR3 is CSVQQVSYGYTF. DNA for the CDR3: TGCAGCGTTCAACAGGTTAGCTATGGCTACACCTTC.